This TCR beta chain stems from a study of CD8+CD57+ T cells in acquired aplastic anemia (dated by TCRdb to 2017 to 2018). In terms of the full investigation: Extracted DNA from sorted CD4+ and CD8+ cells averaged approximately 3 ug, ranging from about 0.18 to 27.4 ug. CD8+CD57+ expansion was defined as frequency above the mean frequency observed in healthy subjects. Overall study outcomes, separate from this receptor: Although 25 to 30 CD8+ CDR3 sequences were shared by patients and controls, these sequences appeared highly expressed in patients and within the immunodominant clones of patients. CD8+ Simpson's diversity did not differ significantly between patients and healthy controls (P=0.060).

Expansion of CD8+CD57+ cells had been shown by flow cytometry in the patients chosen for sequencing. All patients had severe acquired aplastic anemia diagnosed by International Study of Aplastic Anemia and Agranulocytosis and Camitta criteria. No patient had received any therapy when blood was sampled. The study deep-sequenced TCR repertoires of sorted CD4+ and CD8+ blood T cells from severe aplastic anemia patients and healthy subjects. In the USA, patient enrollment took place under clinicaltrials.gov protocols 00001620, 01623167, 00001397, 00071045, 00081523 and 00961064. Ficoll-Paque density gradient centrifugation was used to isolate peripheral blood mononuclear cells. Before DNA extraction, CD4+ and CD8+ T cells were sorted with FACS or magnetic beads. The CDR3, from cysteine to phenylalanine, totals 17 residues. CDR3 DNA is the only sequence kept; it has 51 bases, read in frame from the first base. As encoded in the germline V gene (reference sequence), CDR1 is SSHAT while CDR2 is FNYEAQ.

In its sample, this clonotype was seen a few times. No cognate antigen has been identified for it. One end of the junction does not line up with germline, which may come from a read error. Genomic DNA was used as template for profiling of TCR beta VDJ combinations and CDR3 sequences. An Illumina HiSeq 2000 was the platform used for TCR repertoire sequencing. Regarding the original processing steps: Repertoires were assessed using TRBV/TRBJ rearrangement plots, CDR3 size and DJ length profiles, and Simpson's diversity index. Whichever DNA sequence was most abundant in the deep sequencing data was defined as the immunodominant clone. CDR3 amino acid sequences were checked for sharing between subjects and were compared against published repertoires and the VDJdb database. In TCRdb, the public reads were trimmed at Q25 with fastp and aligned with MiXCR, with productive beta chains retained. Every distinct CDR3 protein forms one entry, paired with its most common genes and DNA. For this entry, the V and J calls and clone size follow TCRdb and not the study's own pipeline. Across this sample there are under 200,000 distinct CDR3 sequences, with 71% seen only once. Jointly, the top ten make up approximately 50% of the sample.

The source is a human donor with aplastic anemia. The sample comprised sorted CD4+, CD8+, or CD8+CD57+ T cells (not recorded which) from PBMCs. The V and J genes are TRBV7-7 and TRBJ2-5; 8 junctional bases match TRBD1. The CDR3 region reads CASSPQTGTGRQETQYF. In nucleotide form, the sequence is TGTGCTAGCAGCCCCCAAACCGGGACAGGAAGACAAGAGACCCAGTACTTC.